This T cell receptor (beta chain) came from a study of response to subunit inactivated influenza vaccine (dated by TCRdb to about 2018). Describing the broader study: To follow how T cells responded to a trivalent subunit inactivated influenza vaccine, the researchers relied on deep quantitative profiling of the T cell receptor repertoire.

Libraries were made using RT-PCR. The sequencing machine was an Illumina HiSeq 2500. The raw public data were reprocessed by TCRdb itself: fastp quality trimming at Q25, MiXCR clonotype calling, in-frame beta chains only. Each entry merges the rows of one CDR3 protein and shows their most common DNA and genes. The sample table lists roughly 570,000 distinct CDR3 sequences, about an eighth of them with a count of one. In total, the top ten clones hold around 13% of the sample. Sequences MNHNS (CDR1) and SASEGT (CDR2) are obtained from the germline V gene. The CDR3 covers 14 residues, taking in both the cysteine and the phenylalanine. Of all the DNA, just the CDR3 is kept, 42 bases in frame from base 1. Trimming takes 5 bases from V and 4 bases from J, and the germline ends sit 14 bases apart. Paper-wide results and their limitations: The authors proposed that each seasonal influenza vaccination may bring in only a limited number of new T cells.

This clonotype was seen more than once but under ten times. Its antigen is still unknown. The sample holds no much larger clone one base away, and base qualities are not on file. Reading the label with the study, this specimen's time point is: around 42 days after influenza vaccine administration. The sample in question was PBMCs from blood, obtained roughly 6 weeks after vaccination. Recombination linked TRBV6-1 to TRBJ1-2, and perhaps TRBD1 as D gene, on 5 matching bases. This receptor was identified in a man over 45 who received an inactivated influenza vaccine. Donor details come from another sample of the same person, matched by shared clones. The sequenced DNA is TGTGCCAGCAGTCCCTCCTCAGGGACCTATGGCTACACCTTC. Its protein is CASSPSSGTYGYTF.